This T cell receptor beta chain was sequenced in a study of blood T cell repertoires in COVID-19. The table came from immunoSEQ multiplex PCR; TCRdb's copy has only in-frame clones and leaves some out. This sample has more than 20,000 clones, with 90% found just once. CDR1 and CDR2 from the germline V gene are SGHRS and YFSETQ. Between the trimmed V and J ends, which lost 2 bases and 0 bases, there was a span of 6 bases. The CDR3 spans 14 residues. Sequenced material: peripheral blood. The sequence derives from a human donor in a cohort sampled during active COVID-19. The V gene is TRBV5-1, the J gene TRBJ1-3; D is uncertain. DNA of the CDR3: TGCGCCAGCAGCTTAACCAGCTCTGGAAACACCATATATTTT. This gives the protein CASSLTSSGNTIYF.